The 16 T cell receptor beta chains in this list originate from one sample, sequenced in a study of cytomegalovirus exposure and HLA in healthy donors. Vbeta (60) and Jbeta (13) primers were used in the PCR. The method was immunoSEQ multiplex PCR; TCRdb's version includes in-frame clones alone and lacks a portion of them. The data show 150,000 to 200,000 clones, approximately 85% seen once. The specimen was PBMCs. These receptors originate from a woman in her 50s in good health and CMV-seronegative.

The chain uses TRBV5-1 and TRBJ1-1; 8 nucleotides match TRBD1. With V trimmed by 0 bases and J by 7 bases, 5 bases remained unmatched. Germline V gene data show CDR1 as SGHRS and CDR2 as YFSETQ. CDR3 length equals 14 residues. As DNA, the CDR3 is TGCGCCAGCAGCTTGGGACAGGGGCGGAATGAAGCTTTCTTT. Its translation: CASSLGQGRNEAFF.

The chain joins TRBV5-4 to TRBJ2-5, with D unresolved. The length of the CDR3 is 13 residues. Trimming removed 2 bases at V and 2 bases at J, with 7 bases between. Per the germline V gene, CDR1 is SGHNT and CDR2 is YYREEE (reference sequence). The CDR3 sequence is CASSFNSQETQYF. CDR3 DNA: TGTGCCAGCAGCTTTAACAGTCAAGAGACCCAGTACTTC.

The rearrangement joins TRBV5-1 to TRBJ2-7, with TRBD2 matching 10 bases. The ends lost 4 bases at V and 3 bases at J; junction bases unmatched: 1. Germline V gene lookup returns CDR1 SGHRS and CDR2 YFSETQ. CDR3 length equals 13 residues. The CDR3 spells CASSASGSYEQYF. CDR3 DNA: TGCGCCAGCAGCGCTAGCGGGAGCTACGAGCAGTACTTC.

The chain combines TRBV28 with TRBJ2-5, with TRBD1 matching over 9 bases. The end of the DNA is better explained by TRBJ2-7, so the J call may be wrong. Germline CDR1 and CDR2: MDHEN and SYDVKM. The CDR3 totals 14 residues. The CDR3: CASRGDRDSYEQYF. CDR3 nucleotide sequence: TGTGCCAGCAGGGGGGACAGGGACTCCTACGAGCAGTACTTC.

Comment on this clone: Its ends do not fully match the called genes, so a read error is possible. The J gene is TRBJ1-3, the V gene TRBV7-9; D remains ambiguous. Germline CDR1 and CDR2: SEHNR and FQNEAQ (reference sequence). CDR3 length: 15 amino acids. In nucleotides, the CDR3 is TGTTCCAGCAGCTCTCCAGGTGACTCTGGAAACACCATATATTTT. This encodes CSSSSPGDSGNTIYF.

This chain connects TRBV11-1 to TRBJ2-3; 10 nucleotides agree with TRBD2. Germline lookup yields CDR1 SGHAT and CDR2 FQDESV (reference sequence). The CDR3 sequence is 15 residues long. V trimming: 4 bases; J trimming: 1 base; junction bases outside the gene matches: 2. The CDR3 reads CASSSGLAGTDTQYF. CDR3 in DNA: TGTGCCAGCAGCTCAGGACTAGCGGGCACAGATACGCAGTATTTT.

The rearrangement uses TRBV18 and TRBJ1-1; D perhaps matches TRBD1 (6 bases). Trimming pared 3 bases from V and 5 bases from J, leaving 19 bases between. The CDR3 consists of 16 residues. The V gene's germline CDR1 is KGHSH and CDR2 LQKENI. CDR3 sequence: CASSPARQGMGTEAFF. The CDR3 region has the DNA TGTGCCAGCTCACCGGCTCGGCAGGGGATGGGGACTGAAGCTTTCTTT.

The chain joins TRBV5-4 to TRBJ1-2; 9 nucleotides match TRBD1. The CDR3 sequence is 15 residues long. Germline lookup yields CDR1 SGHNT and CDR2 YYREEE (reference sequence). Germline trimming cut 1 base from V and 1 base from J; bases unmatched to any gene: 2. The CDR3 DNA is TGTGCCAGCAGCTTGCAGGACAGGGGTAACTATGGCTACACCTTC. Its translation is CASSLQDRGNYGYTF.

The J gene is TRBJ2-3, the V gene TRBV29-1; 9 nucleotides align to TRBD2. The CDR3 is 18 amino acids. The germline V gene encodes CDR1 SQVTM and CDR2 ANQGSEA. V lost 1 base and J lost 0; bases outside the gene matches: 11. CDR3 in DNA: TGCAGCGTTGAAGGTCGGCTAGCGGGACTGTATAGCACAGATACGCAGTATTTT. Its translation: CSVEGRLAGLYSTDTQYF.

V gene TRBV27 combines with J gene TRBJ2-5, with 12 bases lining up with TRBD2. The CDR3 runs to 17 residues. Germline-derived CDR1 and CDR2 are MNHEY and SMNVEV (reference sequence). The J segment lost 5 bases and the V segment lost 4 bases, leaving 11 bases of the junction unmatched. As DNA, the CDR3 is TGTGCCAGCAGTTCCCTGCCTAGCGGGAGGGTAAGGGAGACCCAGTACTTC. Encoded protein: CASSSLPSGRVRETQYF.

The chain couples TRBV5-4 to TRBJ2-1; no clear D gene. Trimming took 0 bases from V and 4 from J, leaving 11 bases between them. The CDR3 extends over 15 amino acids. The V gene's germline CDR1 is SGHNT and CDR2 YYREEE (reference sequence). DNA of the CDR3: TGTGCCAGCAGCTTGGTGGTAGCCGGGTACAATGAGCAGTTCTTC. This gives the protein CASSLVVAGYNEQFF.

The chain links TRBV4-1 to TRBJ2-2, with 7 bases aligning to TRBD1. The length of the CDR3 is 14 residues. Germline V gene sequence: CDR1 MGHRA, CDR2 YSYEKL. V was pared by 1 base and J by 6 bases, with 2 bases of the junction left unmatched. The CDR3 region is CASSQGTGAGELFF. CDR3 coding DNA: TGCGCCAGCAGCCAAGGCACAGGGGCCGGGGAGCTGTTTTTT.

Of note for this clone: The junction and the germline gene differ at one end; a read error may be behind it. The chain employs TRBV5-1 and TRBJ2-2, with D possibly being TRBD2 (7 bases). Germline CDR1 is SGHRS and CDR2 is YFSETQ. The CDR3 extends over 17 amino acids. Here the CDR3 reads CASSIRLAGANTRELFF. The CDR3 DNA sequence: TGCGCCAGCAGCATCCGTCTGGCGGGGGCGAACACCAGGGAGCTGTTTTTT.

This clone was counted a few times. This chain links TRBV14 with TRBJ1-1; 9 nucleotides line up with TRBD1. V lost 3 bases, J lost 1 base, and 9 bases stayed unmatched. Germline CDR1 SGHDN, CDR2 FVKESK. This CDR3 region has 17 residues. The CDR3 DNA is TGTGCCAGCAGCCACTGGAGACAGGGGGTAAGGAACACTGAAGCTTTCTTT. It yields the protein CASSHWRQGVRNTEAFF. Together with reference TRBV14 and TRBJ1-1, the CDR3 gives the full variable domain: EAGVTQFPSHSVIEKGQTVTLRCDPISGHDNLYWYRRVMGKEIKFLLHFVKESKQDESGMPNNRFLAERTGGTYSTLKVQPAELEDSGVYFCASSHWRQGVRNTEAFFGQGTRLTVV.

The CDR3 spells CATSGYLTGLQETQYF. As DNA, the CDR3 is TGTGCCACCAGCGGATACTTGACAGGTCTCCAAGAGACCCAGTACTTC. The chain is built from TRBV15 and TRBJ2-5, with D possibly being TRBD1 (6 bases). The CDR3 totals 16 residues. Deletions cut 5 bases from V and 1 base from J, with 17 bases between. The germline V gene encodes CDR1 LNHNV and CDR2 YYDKDF (reference sequence). Supplemented by reference TRBV15 and TRBJ2-5, the full variable domain reads DAMVIQNPRYQVTQFGKPVTLSCSQTLNHNVMYWYQQKSSQAPKLLFHYYDKDFNNEADTPDNFQSRRPNTSFCFLDIRSPGLGDTAMYLCATSGYLTGLQETQYFGPGTRLLVL.

This chain joins TRBV18 and TRBJ1-2; TRBD1 matches at 7 bases. Germline V lookup: CDR1 KGHSH, CDR2 LQKENI. The CDR3 contains 15 residues. Trimming removed 3 bases from V and 4 bases from J; junction bases left unmatched: 8. CDR3 bases: TGTGCCAGCTCACCTGATAAGGGACAGTCCTATGGCTACACCTTC. Translating it yields CASSPDKGQSYGYTF.